The clone carrying this T cell receptor (beta chain) was counted once. Its antigen is unidentified. TCRdb reanalysed the reads using MiXCR and keeps one entry per CDR3 protein. Here the sample spans some 400,000 distinct CDR3 sequences, roughly 30% being singletons. Germline values: CDR1 MNHEY, CDR2 SVGAGI. Losses at the gene ends were 10 bases for V and 8 bases for J; bases not matched to a gene: 23. The length of the CDR3 is 18 residues. This entry is derived from a study of T cell repertoires in cytomegalovirus infection. Study information: Indications came from public TCR beta signatures; they pointed to CMV infection and to a matching HLA type.

Overall study findings and caveats: Carriage of CMV together with the relevant HLA was identifiable through cumulative public TCR beta family frequency.

Sequencing input: PBMCs. The chain carries TRBV6-5 and TRBJ1-6, with 7 bases that match TRBD1. The clonotype originates from a human donor in good health (CMV status not recorded). Some clones in this sample may be carry-over from other donors' samples. CDR3 coding DNA: TGTGCCACCAAGGATCCCAGGGACAGTAGAATACCAGATTCACCCCTCCACTTT. The encoded protein is CATKDPRDSRIPDSPLHF.